What follows are 11 T cell receptor beta chains derived from one specimen sequenced in a study of blood T cell repertoires in COVID-19. The data were produced by immunoSEQ multiplex PCR, yet TCRdb's version contains in-frame clones alone and is incomplete. The sample lists some 210,000 clones, about 84% occurring once. Sequences were obtained from PBMCs or T cells enriched from blood (not recorded which). The receptors stem from a man aged 25 to 40 with acute COVID-19.

V gene TRBV25-1 combines with J gene TRBJ2-4, with a possible D match to TRBD2 (5 bases). Trimming stripped 4 bases from V and 0 bases from J, with 7 bases between. There are 14 residues in the CDR3. The germline V gene encodes CDR1 MGHDK and CDR2 SYGVNS. CDR3 amino acids: CASSGEGAKNIQYF. The CDR3 nucleotides read TGTGCCAGCAGTGGTGAGGGAGCCAAAAACATTCAGTACTTC.

The chain uses TRBV20-1 and TRBJ1-4; D unresolved. Per germline, CDR1 DFQATT and CDR2 SNEGSKA (reference sequence). Trimming took 4 bases from V and 6 from J, leaving 6 bases between them. CDR3 length: 11 amino acids. CDR3 amino acids: CSANRDEKLFF. Written as DNA, the CDR3 is TGCAGTGCTAACCGGGATGAAAAACTGTTTTTT.

The chain has TRBV9 and TRBJ1-6; the match to TRBD1 covers 10 bases. CDR1 is SGDLS, CDR2 YYNGEE, per germline. This CDR3 has 17 amino acids. V trimming: 0 bases; J trimming: 6 bases; junction bases outside the gene matches: 6. The CDR3 DNA sequence: TGTGCCAGCAGCGTAGACGGGACAGGGGCGATTAATTCACCCCTCCACTTT. This sequence encodes CASSVDGTGAINSPLHF.

The chain uses TRBV28 and TRBJ1-2; TRBD1 aligns across 10 bases. This CDR3 has 16 residues. Germline trimming cut 7 bases from V and 5 bases from J; bases unmatched to any gene: 13. Germline-derived CDR1 and CDR2 are MDHEN and SYDVKM. DNA for the CDR3: TGTGCCAGCACTTTGTTTTCCGGGACAGGGGCATATGGCTACACCTTC. This translates into CASTLFSGTGAYGYTF.

The rearrangement joins TRBV28 to TRBJ2-2; 10 bases map to TRBD2. Trimming took 6 bases from V and 1 from J; bases not matched to a gene: 8. This CDR3 region has 17 residues. Germline CDR1 is MDHEN and CDR2 is SYDVKM. CDR3: CASSLSGLAVNTGELFF. The CDR3, as DNA: TGTGCCAGCAGCCTTTCCGGACTAGCGGTGAACACCGGGGAGCTGTTTTTT.

This clone was detected once. V gene TRBV6-5 combines with J gene TRBJ1-5, with D perhaps matching TRBD1 (5 bases). Germline V gives CDR1 MNHEY, CDR2 SVGAGI. The CDR3 loop spans 15 amino acids. Trimming stripped 6 bases from V and 0 bases from J, with 12 bases between. The CDR3 reads CASSPGLFSNQPQHF. As DNA, the CDR3 is TGTGCCAGCAGCCCGGGACTTTTTAGCAATCAGCCCCAGCATTTT.

V and J are TRBV5-4 and TRBJ2-2, with D possibly TRBD1 on 6 matching bases. The CDR3 totals 17 residues. Germline V gene data show CDR1 as SGHNT and CDR2 as YYREEE (reference sequence). The V gene lost 4 bases and the J gene lost 2 bases, with 18 bases spanning the gap. In DNA, the CDR3 is TGTGCCAGCAGCCCCAATCCTGGACAGCCAAACACCGGGGAGCTGTTTTTT. Translating gives CASSPNPGQPNTGELFF.

The genes are TRBV19 and TRBJ1-5; 10 bases match TRBD1. The junction had 9 bases not matched to a gene; V was cut back by 7 bases and J by 6 bases. The germline gives CDR1 LNHDA, CDR2 SQIVND (reference sequence). The CDR3 consists of 15 residues. The CDR3 sequence is CASTLDRGYSQPQHF. The CDR3, as DNA: TGTGCCAGTACTTTGGACAGGGGGTATAGTCAGCCCCAGCATTTT.

This clone was observed a handful of times. The rearrangement joins TRBV9 to TRBJ2-7; 10 positions match TRBD2. The CDR3 has 15 amino acids. Germline CDR1 SGDLS, CDR2 YYNGEE. Trimming removed 2 bases from V and 3 bases from J; junction bases left unmatched: 5. The CDR3 coding sequence is TGTGCCAGCAGCGTCCTAGCGGGGGCAAACTACGAGCAGTACTTC. The encoded protein is CASSVLAGANYEQYF. Combining the CDR3 with reference TRBV9 and TRBJ2-7 gives the whole variable domain DSGVTQTPKHLITATGQRVTLRCSPRSGDLSVYWYQQSLDQGLQFLIQYYNGEERAKGNILERFSAQQFPDLHSELNLSSLELGDSALYFCASSVLAGANYEQYFGPGTRLTVT.

This chain joins TRBV5-1 and TRBJ2-2; D remains ambiguous. Per germline, CDR1 SGHRS and CDR2 YFSETQ. The CDR3 covers 12 residues. Trimming stripped 4 bases from V and 5 bases from J, with 6 bases between. As DNA, the CDR3 is TGCGCCAGCAGCGTCGGGACCGGGGAGCTGTTTTTT. This translates into CASSVGTGELFF.

This clone was detected once. This chain uses TRBV5-1 with TRBJ2-2; 7 bases line up with TRBD1. The germline V gene encodes CDR1 SGHRS and CDR2 YFSETQ. V lost 4 bases, J lost 5 bases, and 5 bases stayed unmatched. This CDR3 has 14 amino acids. The CDR3 DNA sequence: TGCGCCAGCAGCCCGGGACAGATAACCGGGGAGCTGTTTTTT. Protein sequence: CASSPGQITGELFF.